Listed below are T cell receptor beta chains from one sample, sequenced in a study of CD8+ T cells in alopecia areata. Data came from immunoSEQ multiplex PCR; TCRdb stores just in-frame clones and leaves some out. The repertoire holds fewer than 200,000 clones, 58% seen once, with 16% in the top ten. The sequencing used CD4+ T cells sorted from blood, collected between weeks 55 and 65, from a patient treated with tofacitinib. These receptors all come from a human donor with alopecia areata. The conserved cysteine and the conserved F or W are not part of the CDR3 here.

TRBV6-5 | ASMLGADYGYT
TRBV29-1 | SVAPRLLGQETQY
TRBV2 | ASRQVLYT
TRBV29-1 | SVGLHKNTGELF
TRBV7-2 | ASSRSDPGYEQY
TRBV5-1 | ASSLGTGDQETQY
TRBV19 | ASSILGTQETQY
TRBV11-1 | ASSPDSPYEQY
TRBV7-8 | ASRSSSGSETDTQY
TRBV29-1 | SVGSTGELF
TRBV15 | ATKPRGSGANVLT
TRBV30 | ASTNSMGANEQF
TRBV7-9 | ASSSGQNSPLH
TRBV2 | ASSYRGGTQY
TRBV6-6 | ASRRGEQSNQPQH
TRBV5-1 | ASSPSYGSDLGGYT